A single sample is the source of the 26 T cell receptor delta chains below, sequenced in a study of γδ T cells in repeated Plasmodium falciparum infection. Vgamma9/Vdelta2+ and Vdelta2-negative gammadelta T cells were flow-sorted from PBMC for bulk sequencing. TCRdb re-identified clones in the multiplex PCR reads via CATT. The table records 50,000 or so delta-chain clones, approximately 1.5% of them present only once. The material sequenced was gamma-delta T cells from blood. Every receptor here comes from a pool of human donors (malaria-infected and uninfected, not separated).

With respect to this clone: The translation of this DNA and the TCRdb protein of a much larger clone differ at residue 6, probably owing to a read error; the protein shown here is translated from the DNA. The V gene is TRDV2, the J gene TRDJ1; 13 nucleotides match TRDD3. No J gene was available from TCRdb, and it was assigned here by a germline match of the DNA. The germline V gene has CDR1 GEAIGNYY and CDR2 EKD. The CDR3 length is 21 residues. Trimming took 0 bases from V and 4 from J; bases not matched to a gene: 19. CDR3 sequence: CACDTEALVTGGYGNSDKLIF. CDR3 sequence (DNA): TGTGCCTGTGACACCGAGGCCCTGGTAACTGGGGGATACGGGAACAGCGATAAACTCATCTTT.

At least ten counts were recorded for this clone. This DNA translates differently at residue 11 from the TCRdb protein, which is that of a much larger clone; a read error is likely, and the protein shown is the DNA's own translation. This rearrangement joins TRDV2 to TRDJ1; 13 nucleotides agree with TRDD3. The CDR3 loop spans 16 amino acids. Germline loops: CDR1 GEAIGNYY, CDR2 EKD. Unmatched junction bases numbered 11, after V lost 7 bases and J lost 4 bases. The CDR3 loop reads CAWGFSYWGIRDKLIF. CDR3 coding DNA: TGTGCCTGGGGATTCTCGTACTGGGGGATACGCGATAAACTCATCTTT.

This clone occurred a few times. With only one base between it and a far larger clone, this is likely a read error. No J gene was called, and the V gene is TRDV1. This CDR3 contains 14 residues. CDR1 TSWWSYY and CDR2 QGS come from the germline V gene. This CDR3 reads CALGRWGRRYKLIF. DNA of the CDR3: TGTGCTCTTGGCAGGTGGGGACGAAGATATAAACTCATCTTC.

This clone turned up a few times. A read error is likely here: a far larger clone is one base away. Other DNA sequences in this specimen translate into the identical CDR3. This chain joins TRDV1 and TRDJ1, with 9 bases fitting TRDD3. This CDR3 has 17 amino acids. Germline V lookup: CDR1 TSWWSYY, CDR2 QGS. CDR3 residues: CALGPDHAGDTRGGLIF. The CDR3 DNA follows: TGTGCCCTTGGGCCGGATCACGCGGGGGATACTCGGGGGGGACTCATCTTT.

Points on this clone: The protein TCRdb gives is from a much larger clone and does not agree with this DNA's translation at residue 11, likely a read error; the protein shown here comes from the DNA. The genes are TRDV2 and TRDJ1; D is uncertain. TCRdb leaves out the J gene; it was filled in here by matching the DNA to germline. The CDR3 has 15 residues. Germline V CDR1 and CDR2: GEAIGNYY, EKD. V lost 5 bases and J 7 bases, leaving 22 bases between the germline ends. The CDR3 bases are TGTGCCTGTGTTCGCACAGAGTCGTACGGGCCTAAACTCATCTTT. This encodes CACVRTESYGPKLIF.

The sample holds many counts of this clone. The protein TCRdb gives is from a much larger clone and does not agree with this DNA's translation at residue 11, likely a read error; the protein shown here comes from the DNA. V and J are TRDV2 and TRDJ2; D is perhaps TRDD3 (6 bases). Germline V lookup: CDR1 GEAIGNYY, CDR2 EKD. The CDR3 length is 14 residues. CDR3 amino acids: CACDTITGTARLFF. The CDR3 nucleotides are TGTGCCTGTGACACCATTACTGGGACAGCACGACTCTTCTTT.

About this clone itself: The amino acid sequence in TCRdb belongs to a much larger clone and departs from this DNA's translation at residue 17, likely a sequencing read error; the sequence shown is translated from the DNA. This chain connects TRDV3 to TRDJ1; D is perhaps TRDD3 (7 bases). This CDR3 has 21 residues. The germline CDR1 and CDR2 sequences are TVYSNPD and GDNSRS (reference sequence). DNA for the CDR3: TGTGCCTTTAGAGCGCCTTCCCCCCTGGGGGCCATATGGGCGTACACCAATAAACTCATCTTT. Its protein is CAFRAPSPLGAIWAYTNKLIF. Combining the CDR3 with reference TRDV3 and TRDJ1 gives the whole variable domain CDKVTQSSPDQTVASGSEVVLLCTYDTVYSNPDLFWYRIRPDYSFQFVFYGDNSRSEGADFTQGRFSVKHILTQKAFHLVISPVRTEDSATYYCAFRAPSPLGAIWAYTNKLIFGKGTRVTVEP.

On this clone itself: A read error is the likely source, as a far larger clone sits one nucleotide away. Other DNA sequences in this specimen translate into the identical CDR3. The chain recombines TRDV2 with TRDJ1; 8 bases agree with TRDD3. Germline V gene sequence: CDR1 GEAIGNYY, CDR2 EKD. There are 15 residues in the CDR3. The CDR3 DNA is TGCGCCTGTGATCTACTGGGGGGGCCGGTGTCGGAACTCATCTTT. Translation gives CACDLLGGPVSELIF.

This clone was seen only a few times. TCRdb attributes to this sequence the protein of a much larger clone, which differs from the DNA translation at residue 10; a read error is likely, and the protein displayed is translated from the DNA. The V and J genes are TRDV2 and TRDJ1; D might be TRDD3 (6 bases). TCRdb gives no J gene; it was assigned here by matching the DNA to germline. V lost 0 bases to trimming and J lost 0 bases, with 16 bases between them. CDR1 GEAIGNYY and CDR2 EKD come from the germline V gene. This CDR3 region has 17 residues. Here the CDR3 DNA reads TGTGCCTGTGACACCCTAGCCCGGGGGAATAACACCGATAAACTCATCTTT. Translated, it gives CACDTLARGNNTDKLIF.

About this clone: One base separates it from a far larger clone, so it is likely a read error. Different DNA sequences within this sample yield the same CDR3. This chain joins TRDV1 and TRDJ1; 10 bases line up with TRDD3. As TCRdb names no J gene, one was assigned here on the basis of a DNA match to germline. The CDR3 has 21 amino acids. From germline, CDR1 is TSWWSYY and CDR2 QGS. Unmatched junction bases numbered 20, after V lost 4 bases and J lost 0 bases. The CDR3, as DNA: TGTGCTCTTGGGGCCGGCAACGCCGGGGGATACGTCCCTGGGAACACCGATAAACTCATCTTT. Protein: CALGAGNAGGYVPGNTDKLIF.

This clone was counted a few times. The DNA of the CDR3 is TGTGCTCTTGGGGCCTTCCCGGGTACTGGGCCTGAGATGTACACCGATAAACTCATCTTT. Protein product: CALGAFPGTGPEMYTDKLIF. The rearrangement links TRDV1 to TRDJ1; D assignment may be TRDD2 or TRDD3 (6 bases each). TCRdb lists no J gene, so it was determined here by aligning the DNA to germline. The length of the CDR3 is 20 residues. The germline V gene encodes CDR1 TSWWSYY and CDR2 QGS. Trimming left V 4 bases short and J 0 bases short, with 27 bases between.

Concerning this clone: With only one base between it and a far larger clone, this is likely a read error. The chain has TRDV1 and TRDJ1; TRDD3 might be the D (6 bases). Here the J gene came from matching the DNA to germline, since TCRdb omits it. Per the germline V gene, CDR1 is TSWWSYY and CDR2 is QGS. This CDR3 contains 21 residues. Trimming shortened V by 2 bases and J by 0 bases, and 28 bases separated the two germline ends. CDR3 DNA: TGTGCTCTTGGGGAAAGGATCCGACCCGGGGGACTCTCACAGTACACCGATAAACTCATCTTT. Protein product: CALGERIRPGGLSQYTDKLIF.

This clone has only a few counts. The protein given by TCRdb reflects a much larger clone and differs at residue 6 from this DNA's translation, likely from a read error; the protein shown is the DNA's translation. This chain uses TRDV1 with TRDJ1, with unresolved D. Looked up from germline, CDR1 is TSWWSYY and CDR2 is QGS. The CDR3 extends over 12 amino acids. Trimming removed 2 bases from V and 6 bases from J, with 7 bases in between. The chain's CDR3 is CALGESAHKLIF. Here the CDR3 DNA reads TGTGCTCTTGGGGAATCAGCGCATAAACTCATCTTT.

To note about this clone: The translation of this DNA and the TCRdb protein of a much larger clone differ at residue 8, probably owing to a read error; the protein shown here is translated from the DNA. The rearrangement joins TRDV1 to TRDJ1, with 7 bases lining up with TRDD3. Here the J gene was assigned by germline matching of the DNA, as TCRdb has none. The CDR3 runs 19 residues. With 0 bases clipped from V and 0 bases from J, the junction kept 13 bases outside the gene matches. Germline CDR1 and CDR2: TSWWSYY and QGS. The CDR3 DNA sequence: TGTGCTCTTGGGGAACTTTTTCCGGGAAGTTGGGGGAACACCGATAAACTCATCTTT. As protein: CALGELFPGSWGNTDKLIF.

There are a few counts of this clone. Just one base apart from a much larger clone, this may be a read error. The CDR3: CALGELGSLIPPNYPCRDTDKLIF. The CDR3 DNA is TGTGCTCTTGGGGAACTGGGAAGTCTCATACCGCCGAACTACCCCTGTAGGGACACCGATAAACTCATCTTT. V gene TRDV1 combines with J gene TRDJ1; D is unresolved. The J gene, not given by TCRdb, was assigned here from a germline match of the nucleotide sequence. In germline, CDR1 is TSWWSYY, CDR2 QGS. V dropped 0 bases and J dropped 0 bases, with 35 bases sitting between them. This CDR3 region has 24 residues.

In its sample, this clone was seen a few times. The TCRdb record carries a much larger clone's protein, which differs from this DNA's translation at residue 9; a read error is the likely cause, and the protein listed here is the DNA translation. The chain joins TRDV1 to TRDJ1; TRDD3 agrees at 9 bases. The J gene was not available in TCRdb and was assigned here by matching the DNA to germline segments. After removal of 5 bases from V and 0 bases from J, the junction contained 13 bases not matched to a gene. The CDR3 consists of 18 residues. Germline V gene data show CDR1 as TSWWSYY and CDR2 as QGS. CDR3 in amino acids: CALGTPGGCAFHTDKLIF. CDR3 DNA: TGTGCTCTTGGGACCCCTGGGGGATGCGCATTTCACACCGATAAACTCATCTTT.

For this clone: This DNA translates differently at residue 10 from the TCRdb protein, which is that of a much larger clone; a read error is likely, and the protein shown is the DNA's own translation. This chain joins TRDV1 and TRDJ1; TRDD3 might be the D (6 bases). The J gene, not given by TCRdb, was assigned here from a germline match of the nucleotide sequence. This CDR3 comprises 17 residues. V lost 5 bases to trimming and J lost 0 bases, with 19 bases between them. Germline V CDR1 and CDR2: TSWWSYY, QGS. The CDR3 DNA follows: TGTGCTCTTGGGAAGGGGCCCCTGGGGTCCTACACCGATAAACTCATCTTT. Encoded protein: CALGKGPLGSYTDKLIF.

Ten or more counts support this clone. This DNA's translation differs at residue 16 from TCRdb's protein, which comes from a much larger clone; a read error is likely, and the protein shown is translated from the DNA. V is TRDV1 and J is TRDJ1; D may match TRDD2 or TRDD3 (6 bases each). The germline V gene has CDR1 TSWWSYY and CDR2 QGS. Trimming took 5 bases from V and 6 from J, leaving 34 bases between them. This CDR3 is built from 20 residues. The CDR3 bases are TGTGCTCTTGGGTCACAAGGCGGTCCTACGGCTCTGGGGATCCCCCATAAACTCATCTTT. Translation gives CALGSQGGPTALGIPHKLIF.

The sample holds a few counts of this clone. TCRdb records a much larger clone's protein for this DNA, with a difference at residue 16 that likely arises from a read error; the protein given is the translation of the DNA. The chain combines TRDV1 with TRDJ2, with 7 bases lining up with TRDD3. No J gene was available from TCRdb, and it was assigned here by a germline match of the DNA. The trim removed 3 bases at V and 10 bases at J, leaving 26 bases unmatched. This CDR3 is built from 20 residues. Germline values: CDR1 TSWWSYY, CDR2 QGS. CDR3 coding DNA: TGTGCTCTTGGGGAGGTCACTATGACTGGGGATCCCGGTGGTGGAGAACAACTCTTCTTT. Protein: CALGEVTMTGDPGGGEQLFF.

This clone was found a few times. The protein TCRdb lists belongs to a much larger clone and differs from this DNA's translation at residue 9, which points to a read error; the protein shown is made from the DNA. V usage is TRDV1 and J usage is TRDJ1, with D perhaps given as TRDD2 or TRDD3 (6 bases each). The J gene is not listed in TCRdb, so it was assigned here from a DNA match to germline. This CDR3 has 24 amino acids. Deletions cut 2 bases from V and 4 bases from J, with 41 bases between. Germline V CDR1 and CDR2: TSWWSYY, QGS. The CDR3 protein is CALGEGFLWILPTWASLRYDKLIF. In DNA, the CDR3 is TGTGCTCTTGGGGAAGGGTTCCTATGGATACTCCCAACCTGGGCTTCTTTACGATACGATAAACTCATCTTT.

This clone was seen more than once but under ten times. The protein recorded in TCRdb matches a much larger clone and deviates from this DNA's translation at residue 16, suggesting a read error; the protein here is obtained by translating the DNA. The V gene is TRDV1; the J gene was not called. From germline, CDR1 is TSWWSYY and CDR2 QGS. CDR3 size: 18 residues. The CDR3 DNA reads TGTGCTCTTGGGAACCCGAGTCGCCCGCCCTTAGACACCGATAAACCCATCTTT. Encoded protein: CALGNPSRPPLDTDKPIF.

This clone showed up many times. TCRdb's protein for this DNA is that of a much larger clone and differs from the translation at residue 8, likely a read error; the protein shown is the DNA translation. This chain joins TRDV1 and TRDJ1; 11 positions agree with TRDD3. After removal of 2 bases from V and 4 bases from J, the junction contained 21 bases not matched to a gene. Germline loops: CDR1 TSWWSYY, CDR2 QGS. This CDR3 has 21 residues. The CDR3 is CALGEYRTNYGGYEGFDKLIF. In DNA, the CDR3 is TGTGCTCTTGGGGAATACCGTACGAACTATGGGGGATACGAGGGGTTCGATAAACTCATCTTT.

This clone occurred many times. TCRdb pairs this DNA with a much larger clone's protein that differs at residue 5, likely a read error; the protein shown was translated from the DNA. The chain combines TRDV2 with TRDJ1; 9 nucleotides agree with TRDD3. In the absence of a J gene in TCRdb, the DNA was matched to germline to assign it here. Trimming took 4 bases from V and 0 from J; bases not matched to a gene: 26. This CDR3 is 22 amino acids long. Germline V gene sequence: CDR1 GEAIGNYY, CDR2 EKD. The CDR3 sequence is CACDRRPRRGDTPNSYTDKLIF. The CDR3 DNA sequence: TGTGCCTGTGATAGACGCCCTCGTCGGGGGGATACCCCAAACTCGTACACCGATAAACTCATCTTT.

At least ten counts were recorded for this clone. The protein TCRdb gives is from a much larger clone and does not agree with this DNA's translation at residue 14, likely a read error; the protein shown here comes from the DNA. The chain couples TRDV1 to TRDJ1; D may be TRDD1 (5 bases). Germline assignment: CDR1 TSWWSYY and CDR2 QGS. This CDR3 is 16 amino acids long. Here the CDR3 DNA reads TGTGCTCTTGGGGAAGAAGAAATCTCTCTTACCGATAAACCCATCTTT. Translated, it gives CALGEEEISLTDKPIF.

This clone has a handful of counts. A much larger clone lies a single base off, so this may be a read error. This chain uses TRDV2 with TRDJ1; 12 bases line up with TRDD3. The J gene was missing in TCRdb and was found by matching the end of the DNA to germline. V lost 0 bases and J lost 3; bases outside the gene matches: 10. The V gene's germline CDR1 is GEAIGNYY and CDR2 EKD. The CDR3 has 18 amino acids. The CDR3 sequence: CACDTVNVWGIRADKLIF. The CDR3 nucleotides are TGTGCCTGTGACACCGTCAATGTCTGGGGGATACGTGCCGATAAACTCATCTTT.

This clone was seen only a few times. The translation of this DNA and the TCRdb protein of a much larger clone differ at residue 19, probably owing to a read error; the protein shown here is translated from the DNA. There is no J gene call, but TRDV1 is given as the V gene; the table names TRDD3, a call not compared with the DNA. In germline, CDR1 is TSWWSYY, CDR2 QGS. The CDR3 runs to 20 residues. CDR3 amino acids: CALGELNPNYWGWRTDKLTF. The CDR3 nucleotides read TGTGCTCTTGGGGAACTAAATCCCAACTACTGGGGGTGGAGAACCGATAAACTCACCTTT.